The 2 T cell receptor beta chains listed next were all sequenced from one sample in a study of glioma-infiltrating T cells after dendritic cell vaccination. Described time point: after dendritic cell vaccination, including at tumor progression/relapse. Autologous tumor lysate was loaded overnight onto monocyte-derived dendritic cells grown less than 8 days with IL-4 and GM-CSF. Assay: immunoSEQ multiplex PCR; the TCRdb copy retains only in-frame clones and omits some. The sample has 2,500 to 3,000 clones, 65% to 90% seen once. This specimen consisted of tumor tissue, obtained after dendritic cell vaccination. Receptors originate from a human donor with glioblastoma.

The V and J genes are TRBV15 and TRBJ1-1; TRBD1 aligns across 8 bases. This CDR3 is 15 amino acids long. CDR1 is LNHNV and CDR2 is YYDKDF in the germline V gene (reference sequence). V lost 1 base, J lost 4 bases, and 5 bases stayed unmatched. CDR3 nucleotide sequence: TGTGCCACCAGCAGAGCACGGACAGGGATCACTGAAGCTTTCTTT. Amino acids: CATSRARTGITEAFF.

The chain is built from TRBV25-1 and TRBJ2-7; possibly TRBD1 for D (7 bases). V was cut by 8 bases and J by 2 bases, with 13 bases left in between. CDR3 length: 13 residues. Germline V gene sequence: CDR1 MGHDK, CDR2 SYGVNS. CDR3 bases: TGTGCCAGCGGGCAGGGGGGCGCCTACGAGCAGTACTTC. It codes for CASGQGGAYEQYF.